The source of this T cell receptor beta chain is a study of control samples from healthy donors and cancer patients. Germline V gene lookup returns CDR1 SNHLY and CDR2 FYNNEI. The CDR3 has 12 amino acids. V was clipped by 7 bases and J by 5 bases, with 11 bases between them. The data were produced by immunoSEQ multiplex PCR, yet TCRdb's version contains in-frame clones alone and is incomplete. Counted here are around 95,000 clones, over 75% occurring once; the ten biggest clones make up about 18%. Sample: blood. The chain carries TRBV2 and TRBJ2-5, with D perhaps given as TRBD1 or TRBD2 (6 bases each). The receptor comes from a woman aged 50 to 60 in good health. CDR3 sequence reads: CASIGGTETQYF. CDR3 nucleotide sequence: TGTGCCAGCATAGGGGGGACGGAGACCCAGTACTTC.